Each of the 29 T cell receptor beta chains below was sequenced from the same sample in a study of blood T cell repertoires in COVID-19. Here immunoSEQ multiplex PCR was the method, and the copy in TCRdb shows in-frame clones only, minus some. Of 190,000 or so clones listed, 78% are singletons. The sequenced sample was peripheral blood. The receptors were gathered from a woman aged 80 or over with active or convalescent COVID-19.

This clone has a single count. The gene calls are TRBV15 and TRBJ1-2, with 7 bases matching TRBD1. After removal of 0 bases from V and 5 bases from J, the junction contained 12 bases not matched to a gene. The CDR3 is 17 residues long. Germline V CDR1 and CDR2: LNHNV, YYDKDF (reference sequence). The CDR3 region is CATSRDPIPGQTYGYTF. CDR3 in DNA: TGTGCCACCAGCAGAGATCCCATTCCGGGACAGACTTATGGCTACACCTTC.

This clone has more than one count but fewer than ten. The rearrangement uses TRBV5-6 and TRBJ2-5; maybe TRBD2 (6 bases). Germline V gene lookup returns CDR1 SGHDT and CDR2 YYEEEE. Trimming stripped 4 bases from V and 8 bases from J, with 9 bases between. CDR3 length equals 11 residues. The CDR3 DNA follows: TGTGCCAGCAGCGTAGGGACTACCCAGTACTTC. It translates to CASSVGTTQYF.

CDR3 sequence (DNA): TGTGCCAGCAGTTACCATGGACTAGCGGGGGGGCGCTACGAGCAGTACTTC. It codes for CASSYHGLAGGRYEQYF. J is TRBJ2-7 and V is TRBV6-2 or TRBV6-3, with 15 bases that match TRBD2. The J segment lost 3 bases and the V segment lost 2 bases, leaving 5 bases of the junction unmatched. Per germline, CDR1 MNHEY and CDR2 SVGEGT. The CDR3 extends over 17 amino acids.

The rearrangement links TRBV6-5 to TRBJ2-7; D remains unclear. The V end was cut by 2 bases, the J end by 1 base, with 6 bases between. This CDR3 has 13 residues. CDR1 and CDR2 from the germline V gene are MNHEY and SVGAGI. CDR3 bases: TGTGCCAGCAGTTACGGGCAGTCCTACGAGCAGTACTTC. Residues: CASSYGQSYEQYF.

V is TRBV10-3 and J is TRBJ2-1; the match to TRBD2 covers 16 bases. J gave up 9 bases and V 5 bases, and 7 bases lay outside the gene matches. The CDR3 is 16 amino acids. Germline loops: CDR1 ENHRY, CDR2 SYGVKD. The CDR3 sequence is CAISTGLAGGPGEQFF. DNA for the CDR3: TGTGCCATCAGTACGGGACTAGCGGGGGGGCCAGGTGAGCAGTTCTTC.

CDR3 nucleotides: TGTGCCAGCAGCTCGACAGGGTTTTCCTATGGCTACACCTTC. Its translation: CASSSTGFSYGYTF. The chain recombines TRBV7-9 with TRBJ1-2; 7 nucleotides line up with TRBD1. Germline V gene sequence: CDR1 SEHNR, CDR2 FQNEAQ (reference sequence). The CDR3 has 14 residues. V dropped 4 bases and J dropped 4; count of bases not matched to a gene: 6.

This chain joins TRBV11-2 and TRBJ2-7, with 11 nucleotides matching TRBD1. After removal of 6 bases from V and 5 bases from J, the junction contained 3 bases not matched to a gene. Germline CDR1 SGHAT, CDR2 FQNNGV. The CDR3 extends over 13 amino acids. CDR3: CASSRDRGNEQYF. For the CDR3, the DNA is TGTGCCAGCAGTCGGGACAGGGGGAACGAGCAGTACTTC.

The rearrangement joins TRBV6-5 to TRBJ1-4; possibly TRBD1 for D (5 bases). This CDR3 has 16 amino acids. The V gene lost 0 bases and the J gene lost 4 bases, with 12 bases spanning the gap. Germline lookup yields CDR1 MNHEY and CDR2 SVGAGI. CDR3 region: CASSYSWGTNNEKLFF. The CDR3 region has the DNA TGTGCCAGCAGTTACTCCTGGGGCACCAATAATGAAAAACTGTTTTTT.

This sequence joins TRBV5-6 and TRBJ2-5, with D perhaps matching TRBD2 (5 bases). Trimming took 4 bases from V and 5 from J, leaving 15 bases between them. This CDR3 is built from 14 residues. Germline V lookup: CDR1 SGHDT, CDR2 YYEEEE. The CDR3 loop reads CASSPTASLETQYF. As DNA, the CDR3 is TGTGCCAGCAGCCCCACGGCTAGCCTTGAGACCCAGTACTTC.

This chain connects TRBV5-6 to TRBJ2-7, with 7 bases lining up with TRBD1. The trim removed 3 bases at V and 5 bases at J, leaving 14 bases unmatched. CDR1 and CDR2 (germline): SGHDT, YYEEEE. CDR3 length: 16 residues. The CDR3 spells CASSSGHRGSQDEQYF. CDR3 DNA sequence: TGTGCCAGCAGCTCCGGCCACAGGGGCTCCCAGGACGAGCAGTACTTC.

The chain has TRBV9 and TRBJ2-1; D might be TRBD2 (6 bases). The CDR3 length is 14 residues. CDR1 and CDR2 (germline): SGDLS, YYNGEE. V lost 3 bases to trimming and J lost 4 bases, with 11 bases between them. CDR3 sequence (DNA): TGTGCCAGCAGCGCATCCCTAGCGTACAATGAGCAGTTCTTC. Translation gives CASSASLAYNEQFF.

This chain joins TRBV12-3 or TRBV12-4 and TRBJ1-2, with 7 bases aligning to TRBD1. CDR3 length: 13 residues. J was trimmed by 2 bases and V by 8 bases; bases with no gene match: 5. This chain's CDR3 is CASRPDRNYGYTF. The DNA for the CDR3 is TGTGCCAGCCGACCGGACAGGAACTATGGCTACACCTTC.

CDR3 sequence (DNA): TGTGCCAGCAGTGAAGCTCAGATCAACACTGAAGCTTTCTTT. This sequence encodes CASSEAQINTEAFF. The chain employs TRBV2 and TRBJ1-1; no definite D call. The V gene lost 0 bases and the J gene lost 2 bases, with 7 bases spanning the gap. Per the germline V gene, CDR1 is SNHLY and CDR2 is FYNNEI. CDR3 length: 14 amino acids.

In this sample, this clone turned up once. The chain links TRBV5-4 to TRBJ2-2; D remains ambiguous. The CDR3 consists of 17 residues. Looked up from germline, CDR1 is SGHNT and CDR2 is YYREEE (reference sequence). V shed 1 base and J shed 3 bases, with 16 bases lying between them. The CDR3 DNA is TGTGCCAGCAGCTTGTCGTTACAGAGACATTACACCGGGGAGCTGTTTTTT. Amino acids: CASSLSLQRHYTGELFF.

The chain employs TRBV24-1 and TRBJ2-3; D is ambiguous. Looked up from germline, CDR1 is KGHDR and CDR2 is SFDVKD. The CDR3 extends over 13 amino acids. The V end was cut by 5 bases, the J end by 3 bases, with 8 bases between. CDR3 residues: CATSALRTDTQYF. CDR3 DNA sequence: TGTGCCACCAGTGCGCTGCGGACAGATACGCAGTATTTT.

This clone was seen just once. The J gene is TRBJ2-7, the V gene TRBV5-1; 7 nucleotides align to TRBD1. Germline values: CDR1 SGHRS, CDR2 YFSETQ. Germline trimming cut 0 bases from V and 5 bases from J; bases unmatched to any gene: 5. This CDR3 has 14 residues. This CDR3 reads CASSLGQGRDEQYF. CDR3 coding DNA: TGCGCCAGCAGCTTGGGACAGGGACGTGACGAGCAGTACTTC.

The CDR3 bases are TGTGCCAGCAGCCCTCCCCACGGGTCGACAGATACGCAGTATTTT. This translates into CASSPPHGSTDTQYF. The chain links TRBV5-4 to TRBJ2-3, with unresolved D. V was trimmed by 4 bases and J by 3 bases, leaving 15 bases between them. This CDR3 region has 15 residues. CDR1 and CDR2 (germline): SGHNT, YYREEE (reference sequence).

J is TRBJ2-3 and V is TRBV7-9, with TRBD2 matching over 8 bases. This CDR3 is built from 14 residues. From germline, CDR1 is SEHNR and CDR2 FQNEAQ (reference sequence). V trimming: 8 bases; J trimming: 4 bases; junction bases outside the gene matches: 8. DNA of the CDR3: TGTGCCAGCGGGAATAGCGGGGTTCCAGATACGCAGTATTTT. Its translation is CASGNSGVPDTQYF.

The CDR3: CASSPSVFSGNTIYF. The CDR3 nucleotides are TGTGCCAGTAGCCCCAGCGTCTTCTCTGGAAACACCATATATTTT. This chain links TRBV19 with TRBJ1-3, with D unclear. The CDR3 is 15 residues long. V was trimmed by 6 bases and J by 0 bases, leaving 12 bases between them. The germline CDR1 and CDR2 sequences are LNHDA and SQIVND (reference sequence).

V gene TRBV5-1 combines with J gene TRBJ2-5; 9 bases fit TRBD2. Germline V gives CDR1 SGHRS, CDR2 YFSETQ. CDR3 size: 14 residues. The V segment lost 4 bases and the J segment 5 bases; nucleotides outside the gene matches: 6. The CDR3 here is CASSGGTSWETQYF. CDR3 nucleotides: TGCGCCAGCAGCGGGGGGACTAGCTGGGAGACCCAGTACTTC.

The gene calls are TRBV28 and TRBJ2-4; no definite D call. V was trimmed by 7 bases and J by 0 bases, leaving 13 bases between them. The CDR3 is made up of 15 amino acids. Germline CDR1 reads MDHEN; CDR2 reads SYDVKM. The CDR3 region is CASNPEELAKNIQYF. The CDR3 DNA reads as TGTGCCAGCAACCCCGAGGAGCTAGCCAAAAACATTCAGTACTTC. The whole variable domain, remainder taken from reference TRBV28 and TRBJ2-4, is DVKVTQSSRYLVKRTGEKVFLECVQDMDHENMFWYRQDPGLGLRLIYFSYDVKMKEKGDIPEGYSVSREKKERFSLILESASTNQTSMYLCASNPEELAKNIQYFGAGTRLSVL.

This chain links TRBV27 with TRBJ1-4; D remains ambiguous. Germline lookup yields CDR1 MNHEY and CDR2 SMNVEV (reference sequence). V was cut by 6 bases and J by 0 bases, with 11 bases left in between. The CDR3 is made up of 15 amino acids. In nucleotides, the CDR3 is TGTGCCAGCAGGCGCACTATCCCAACTAATGAAAAACTGTTTTTT. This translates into CASRRTIPTNEKLFF. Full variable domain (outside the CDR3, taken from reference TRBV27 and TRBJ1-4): EAQVTQNPRYLITVTGKKLTVTCSQNMNHEYMSWYRQDPGLGLRQIYYSMNVEVTDKGDVPEGYKVSRKEKRNFPLILESPSPNQTSLYFCASRRTIPTNEKLFFGSGTQLSVL.

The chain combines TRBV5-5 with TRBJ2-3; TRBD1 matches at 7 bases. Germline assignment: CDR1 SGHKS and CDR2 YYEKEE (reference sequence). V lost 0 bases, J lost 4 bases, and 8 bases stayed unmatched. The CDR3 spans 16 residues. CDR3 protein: CASSLEGAQGSDTQYF. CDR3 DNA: TGTGCCAGCAGCTTGGAGGGGGCGCAAGGGTCAGATACGCAGTATTTT.

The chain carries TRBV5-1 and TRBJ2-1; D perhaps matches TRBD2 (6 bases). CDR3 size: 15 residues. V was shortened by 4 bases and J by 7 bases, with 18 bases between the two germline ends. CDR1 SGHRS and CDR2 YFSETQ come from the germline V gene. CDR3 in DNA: TGCGCCAGCAGCAAAACCCCTCAGGGAGGAAATGAGCAGTTCTTC. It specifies CASSKTPQGGNEQFF.

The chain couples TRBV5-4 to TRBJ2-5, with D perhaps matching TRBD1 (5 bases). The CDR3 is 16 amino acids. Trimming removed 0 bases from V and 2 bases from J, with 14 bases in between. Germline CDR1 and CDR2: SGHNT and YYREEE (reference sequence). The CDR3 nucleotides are TGTGCCAGCAGCTTGGGCCGCTCCAGGGAACAAGAGACCCAGTACTTC. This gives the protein CASSLGRSREQETQYF.

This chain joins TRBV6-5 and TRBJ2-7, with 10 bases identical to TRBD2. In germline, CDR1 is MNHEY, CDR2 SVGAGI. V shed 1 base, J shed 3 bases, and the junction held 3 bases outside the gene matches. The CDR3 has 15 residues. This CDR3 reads CASSYFQRGGYEQYF. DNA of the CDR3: TGTGCCAGCAGTTACTTCCAGCGGGGGGGCTACGAGCAGTACTTC.

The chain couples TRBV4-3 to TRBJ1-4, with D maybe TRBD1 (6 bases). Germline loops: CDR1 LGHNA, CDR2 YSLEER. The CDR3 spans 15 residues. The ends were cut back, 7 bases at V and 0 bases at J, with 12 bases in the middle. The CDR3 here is CASTAGAATNEKLFF. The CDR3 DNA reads TGCGCCAGCACGGCGGGGGCTGCAACTAATGAAAAACTGTTTTTT.

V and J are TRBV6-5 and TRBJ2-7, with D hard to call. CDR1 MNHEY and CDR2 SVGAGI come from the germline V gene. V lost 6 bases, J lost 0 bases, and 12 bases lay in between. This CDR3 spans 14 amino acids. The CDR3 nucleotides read TGTGCCAGCAGGATCGACAACCGCTCCTACGAGCAGTACTTC. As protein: CASRIDNRSYEQYF.

The CDR3 spells CASKLRLAGNNEQFF. DNA of the CDR3: TGTGCCAGCAAGTTAAGACTAGCGGGTAACAATGAGCAGTTCTTC. The chain has TRBV27 and TRBJ2-1; 10 bases agree with TRBD2. Trimming cost V 7 bases and J 5 bases; bases outside gene matches: 8. The germline V gene encodes CDR1 MNHEY and CDR2 SMNVEV (reference sequence). The CDR3 consists of 15 residues.